A single sample gave rise to the 14 T cell receptor beta chains below, sequenced in a study of CD8+CD57+ T cells in acquired aplastic anemia. The patients chosen for sequencing had shown expansion of CD8+CD57+ cells (detected by flow cytometry). Genomic DNA templated the TCR beta VDJ and CDR3 profiling. TCRdb re-called the reads through MiXCR, storing one row per CDR3 protein. In the table there are 150,000 to 200,000 distinct CDR3 sequences, roughly 45% of which are singletons. The specimen sequenced was sorted CD4+, CD8+, or CD8+CD57+ T cells (not recorded which) from PBMCs. The receptors were gathered from a human donor with aplastic anemia.

This clonotype was seen just once. The CDR3 DNA follows: TGTGCCAGCAGCTCAAGGCCTGCACTGATCTACGAGCAGTACTTC. Amino acid sequence: CASSSRPALIYEQYF. The rearrangement uses TRBV7-2 and TRBJ2-7; unclear D gene. This CDR3 has 15 amino acids. The germline V gene has CDR1 SGHTA and CDR2 FQGNSA. Trimming removed 4 bases at V and 3 bases at J, with 16 bases between.

V and J are TRBV7-3 and TRBJ2-7; D not certain. The CDR3 totals 15 residues. Trimming left V 5 bases short and J 3 bases short, with 17 bases between. The germline V gene encodes CDR1 SGHTA and CDR2 FQGTGA. In DNA, the CDR3 is TGTGCCAGCAGCCCCCGTTCCCTAGGAAGCTACGAGCAGTACTTC. Amino acids: CASSPRSLGSYEQYF.

There are a few counts of this clonotype. CDR3 protein: CASSASGSEVDTQYF. Here the CDR3 DNA reads TGTGCCAGCAGCGCTAGCGGGAGTGAAGTTGATACGCAGTATTTT. The V call is TRBV2, the J call TRBJ2-3; TRBD2 matches at 10 bases. The CDR3 covers 15 residues. J was trimmed by 6 bases and V by 6 bases; bases with no gene match: 9. Germline lookup yields CDR1 SNHLY and CDR2 FYNNEI.

Turning to this clonotype: Mismatch with germline at one junction end may stem from a read error. The CDR3 reads CAASRGRGGNQPQHF. The CDR3 DNA is TGTGCCGCCAGCAGAGGTCGGGGTGGCAATCAGCCCCAGCATTTT. The rearrangement uses TRBV15 and TRBJ1-5; D not resolved. The CDR3 loop spans 15 amino acids. CDR1 LNHNV and CDR2 YYDKDF come from the germline V gene (reference sequence). Together with reference TRBV15 and TRBJ1-5, the CDR3 gives the full variable domain: DAMVIQNPRYQVTQFGKPVTLSCSQTLNHNVMYWYQQKSSQAPKLLFHYYDKDFNNEADTPDNFQSRRPNTSFCFLDIRSPGLGDTAMYLCAASRGRGGNQPQHFGDGTRLSIL.

This chain uses TRBV19 with TRBJ1-1; maybe TRBD1 (6 bases). The CDR3 consists of 16 residues. V was pared by 4 bases and J by 0 bases, with 15 bases between. Per the germline V gene, CDR1 is LNHDA and CDR2 is SQIVND (reference sequence). The chain's CDR3 is CASSTASGTLNTEAFF. Written as DNA, the CDR3 is TGTGCCAGTAGTACAGCATCTGGGACACTGAACACTGAAGCTTTCTTT.

In its sample, this clonotype was seen many times. The chain carries TRBV19 and TRBJ1-1, with 7 nucleotides matching TRBD1. Trimming took 6 bases from V and 5 from J; bases not matched to a gene: 9. Germline CDR1 LNHDA, CDR2 SQIVND (reference sequence). The CDR3 covers 14 residues. The CDR3: CASRPTGRGTEAFF. In DNA form, the CDR3 reads TGTGCCAGTAGGCCGACAGGGCGGGGGACTGAAGCTTTCTTT. The entire variable domain, with the rest obtained from reference TRBV19 and TRBJ1-1, is as follows: DGGITQSPKYLFRKEGQNVTLSCEQNLNHDAMYWYRQDPGQGLRLIYYSQIVNDFQKGDIAEGYSVSREKKESFPLTVTSAQKNPTAFYLCASRPTGRGTEAFFGQGTRLTVV.

In DNA form, the CDR3 reads TGTGCCAGCAGTCCCTCAGGGACTAATGAAAAACTGTTTTTT. Protein: CASSPSGTNEKLFF. The chain recombines TRBV2 with TRBJ1-4, with D tentatively TRBD1 (5 bases). The CDR3 has 14 amino acids. The V gene lost 5 bases and the J gene lost 2 bases, with 9 bases spanning the gap. Germline values: CDR1 SNHLY, CDR2 FYNNEI.

V and J are TRBV15 and TRBJ2-2, with a tentative D call TRBD2 (5 bases). The CDR3 is 16 amino acids. V was shortened by 8 bases and J by 6 bases, with 22 bases between the two germline ends. Looked up from germline, CDR1 is LNHNV and CDR2 is YYDKDF (reference sequence). This CDR3 is CATPVASRRRAGELFF. Here the CDR3 DNA reads TGTGCCACCCCTGTTGCTAGCAGGAGAAGGGCCGGGGAGCTGTTTTTT.

The genes are TRBV20-1 and TRBJ1-4; 7 nucleotides match TRBD1. J was trimmed by 1 base and V by 7 bases; bases with no gene match: 6. The germline V gene has CDR1 DFQATT and CDR2 SNEGSKA (reference sequence). This CDR3 has 14 residues. The CDR3 loop reads CSVNAGGTNEKLFF. The CDR3 DNA reads as TGCAGTGTTAACGCAGGGGGAACTAATGAAAAACTGTTTTTT.

CDR3 sequence: CASSSTGTGFSPLHF. CDR3 nucleotide sequence: TGTGCCAGCAGCTCTACCGGGACAGGGTTTTCACCCCTCCACTTT. The gene calls are TRBV2 and TRBJ1-6; 9 bases fit TRBD1. CDR1 and CDR2 (germline): SNHLY, FYNNEI. The length of the CDR3 is 15 residues. The V and J ends lost 6 bases and 9 bases, in that order; junction bases with no gene match: 9.

J is TRBJ1-1 and V is TRBV6-2 or TRBV6-3; a weak D match, TRBD1 (5 bases). With 6 bases removed from V and 0 bases from J, the gap between germline ends came to 17 bases. CDR3 length: 16 residues. Germline V CDR1 and CDR2: MNHEY, SVGEGT. The CDR3 spells CASRRDLVLMNTEAFF. The CDR3 region has the DNA TGTGCCAGCAGGCGGGACCTAGTACTGATGAACACTGAAGCTTTCTTT.

V gene TRBV12-3 or TRBV12-4 combines with J gene TRBJ1-3, with D unresolved. The CDR3 length is 15 residues. The ends were cut back, 5 bases at V and 3 bases at J, with 14 bases in the middle. Here the CDR3 DNA reads TGTGCCAGCAGTAATTGGTGGGCTAATGGAAACACCATATATTTT. Protein sequence: CASSNWWANGNTIYF.

This rearrangement joins TRBV29-1 to TRBJ1-2; D possibly corresponds to TRBD1 (6 bases). The germline CDR1 and CDR2 sequences are SQVTM and ANQGSEA. This CDR3 spans 14 amino acids. V dropped 5 bases and J dropped 4 bases, with 17 bases sitting between them. The CDR3 DNA follows: TGCAGCGTTCCTAACAGGGACTTCGTCTATGGCTACACCTTC. Protein: CSVPNRDFVYGYTF. The full variable domain, in which reference TRBV29-1 and TRBJ1-2 provide the parts outside the CDR3, is SAVISQKPSRDICQRGTSLTIQCQVDSQVTMMFWYRQQPGQSLTLIATANQGSEATYESGFVIDKFPISRPNLTFSTLTVSNMSPEDSSIYLCSVPNRDFVYGYTFGSGTRLTVV.

V gene TRBV7-4 combines with J gene TRBJ1-1, with D tentatively TRBD1 (5 bases). Trimming pared 10 bases from V and 6 bases from J, leaving 15 bases between. This CDR3 spans 12 amino acids. Germline CDR1 and CDR2: SGHVT and SQSDAQ. The CDR3 coding sequence is TGTGCCACGGGGGGGGGGGTACCTGAAGCTTTCTTT. It yields the protein CATGGGVPEAFF.